The T cell receptor (beta chain) under discussion was sequenced for a study of Ad26.COV2.S vaccination and SARS-CoV-2 variants (dated by TCRdb to the early 2020s). General notes on the study: Donors in the vaccine arm were drawn from COV1001, a phase I-IIa trial of Ad26.COV2.S in healthy adults that was multicentre, randomized, double-blind and placebo-controlled. TCRbeta repertoire sequencing was used to assess the specificity and breadth of SARS-CoV-2-reactive T cell receptors after Ad26.COV2.S vaccination. A total of around 32 samples were included in the TCR-sequenced set, comprising roughly 19 Ad26.COV2.S vaccine recipients, 5 placebo recipients and 8 SARS-CoV-2 convalescent individuals. Trial participants were randomized into five groups of five: low-dose or high-dose Ad26.COV2.S given once or twice, or placebo on both occasions. Ad26.COV2.S was administered intramuscularly at 5 x 10^10 or 1 x 10^11 viral particles, either as a single shot or as two shots given 56 days apart. Throughout the experiments and outcome assessment, investigators stayed blinded to trial group allocation. Study-level results and caveats: The study was not powered to compare responses between vaccine doses or regimens. After vaccination, spike-specific CD8+ and CD4+ T cell responses were reported to show substantial breadth. According to the authors, total T cell responses may have been underestimated by the TCR breadth and depth analyses. Spike-specific TCR breadth was higher in Ad26.COV2.S recipients than in placebo recipients (P = 0.0014). Vaccine and placebo recipients had similar non-spike TCR breadth, a finding consistent with the vaccine containing only spike.

The immunoSEQ Assay was used to sequence TCRbeta CDR3 regions. After extraction, genomic DNA underwent amplification by bias-controlled multiplex PCR, followed by high-throughput sequencing. Turning to the authors' computational methods: Collapsing and filtering of sequences were performed to quantify the absolute abundance of each unique TCRbeta CDR3 region. T cell fraction was estimated by normalizing TCRbeta template counts to usable DNA, with usable DNA measured through amplification of reference genes found in all nucleated cells. Repertoire TCRs were annotated as SARS-CoV-2-specific when V gene, CDR3 amino acid sequence and J gene were exactly matched to a known reactive TCR set. The reference SARS-CoV-2 TCR set came from MIRA and was filtered for enrichment in COVID-19-positive ImmuneCODE repertoires, removing public or cross-reactive TCRs. Drawing on the MIRA antigens, annotated TCRs were analysed further at the level of specific ORF or position within ORF. Depth was the summed frequency of annotated unique rearrangements, while breadth was defined as annotated unique rearrangements over total unique productive rearrangements. Two-sided Wilcoxon rank-sum tests were applied when comparing TCR breadth between groups. This immuneACCESS table, as held by TCRdb, lists in-frame sequences with V and J called but not all clones. Of the missing ones, under half trace to an unresolved V gene in checked studies; the others have no known cause. V, J and clone size were drawn from that table, and D and trimming were deduced from the DNA. The table for this sample lists 380,000 or so clones; 86% of them were counted only once. About 11% of the sample is held by the ten biggest clonotypes.

Reading from cysteine to phenylalanine, the CDR3 counts 13 amino acids. The read is trimmed to its CDR3 DNA, 39 bases read in frame from base 1. From the germline V gene, CDR1 is SGHTS and CDR2 is YDEGEE. Compared with germline, V lacks 3 bases and J lacks 4 bases; bases without a gene match: 1. On this clone itself: Its antigen is not yet known. Per-base qualities were not stored, and no clone one base away is much larger.

This specimen's treatment or condition label, interpreted: some 20 received Ad26.COV2.S at low or high dose, single or two shots; about 5 received placebo; per-sample allocation not given. Repertoires of vaccine and placebo recipients were sequenced from samples taken on day 63 after the first injection. Cohort 1b enrolled around 23 adults aged 18-55 years at a single site in Boston, USA, between 29 July and 7 August 2020. Ad26.COV2.S was a replication-incompetent adenovirus type 26 vector that expressed a prefusion-stabilized SARS-CoV-2 spike protein derived from the original Wuhan strain. This sequence uses TRBV5-8 and TRBJ1-5; 7 bases in the junction line up with TRBD1. The source is a person aged 18 to 65 who received the Ad26.COV2.S COVID-19 vaccine or a placebo. Specimen: peripheral blood, collected in a trial of Ad26.COV2.S vaccine versus placebo. The DNA reads as follows: TGTGCCAGCAGCTCGACAGGGAATCAGCCCCAGCATTTT. Its protein product is CASSSTGNQPQHF.